The 23 T cell receptor beta chains below were found in one sample sequenced in a study of T cell changes during pregnancy in multiple sclerosis. Data came from immunoSEQ multiplex PCR; TCRdb stores just in-frame clones and leaves some out. The repertoire holds tens of thousands of clones, with 92% as singletons. This material consisted of peripheral blood, taken in the first trimester of pregnancy. The receptors originated from a female donor with multiple sclerosis, enrolled in a pregnancy study.

The gene calls are TRBV29-1 and TRBJ1-2, with 7 bases identical to TRBD1. The CDR3 has 15 residues. Germline V lookup: CDR1 SQVTM, CDR2 ANQGSEA. V lost 2 bases, J lost 7 bases, and 13 bases stayed unmatched. The CDR3 bases are TGCAGCGTTGAAAGGGCCCAAGACAGGGCATCTGGCTACACCTTC. It specifies CSVERAQDRASGYTF.

This clone appeared a few times. The V call is TRBV7-9, the J call TRBJ1-5, with a possible D match to TRBD1 (5 bases). Trimming took off 4 bases at V and 0 bases at J, with 10 bases between the two ends. The length of the CDR3 is 15 residues. The germline V gene has CDR1 SEHNR and CDR2 FQNEAQ (reference sequence). The CDR3 DNA reads as TGTGCCAGCAGCTCGATCGACAGTAGCAATCAGCCCCAGCATTTT. This gives the protein CASSSIDSSNQPQHF.

This rearrangement joins TRBV7-9 to TRBJ2-1, with D possibly matching TRBD2 (6 bases). The CDR3 covers 14 residues. CDR1 and CDR2 (germline): SEHNR, FQNEAQ (reference sequence). Trimming removed 7 bases at V and 2 bases at J, with 12 bases between. The CDR3 loop is CASNPGATYNEQFF. The CDR3 DNA reads TGTGCCAGCAATCCGGGAGCAACCTACAATGAGCAGTTCTTC.

This chain joins TRBV6-1 and TRBJ2-3, with D possibly TRBD1 on 5 matching bases. The CDR3 contains 17 residues. Germline-derived CDR1 and CDR2 are MNHNS and SASEGT. Trimming removed 2 bases at V and 1 base at J, with 16 bases between. This CDR3 reads CASSESGSFVRTDTQYF. The CDR3 DNA sequence: TGTGCCAGCAGTGAATCAGGGTCGTTCGTCCGCACAGATACGCAGTATTTT.

This clone was detected only a few times. V usage is TRBV19 and J usage is TRBJ2-2; 7 bases fit TRBD1. Trimming removed 4 bases from V and 2 bases from J; junction bases left unmatched: 7. The CDR3 loop spans 16 amino acids. Germline loops: CDR1 LNHDA, CDR2 SQIVND (reference sequence). CDR3 sequence: CASSTGTDLNTGELFF. CDR3 coding DNA: TGTGCCAGTAGTACGGGGACAGACCTTAACACCGGGGAGCTGTTTTTT.

The rearrangement uses TRBV6-5 and TRBJ1-5; no firm D call. The CDR3 is 14 residues long. V shed 6 bases and J shed 4 bases, with 13 bases lying between them. Per the germline V gene, CDR1 is MNHEY and CDR2 is SVGAGI. The CDR3 spells CASSPTGENQPQHF. In nucleotides, the CDR3 is TGTGCCAGCAGCCCAACCGGGGAAAATCAGCCCCAGCATTTT.

This clone was seen a single time. The genes are TRBV4-3 and TRBJ2-3, with D maybe TRBD2 (5 bases). Per germline, CDR1 LGHNA and CDR2 YSLEER. The length of the CDR3 is 17 residues. V was cut by 0 bases and J by 2 bases, with 15 bases left in between. As DNA, the CDR3 is TGCGCCAGCAGCCAAGATGGAAGCGGTCTATCCACAGATACGCAGTATTTT. This encodes CASSQDGSGLSTDTQYF.

The rearrangement joins TRBV19 to TRBJ2-7; 7 bases are shared with TRBD1. CDR1 is LNHDA, CDR2 SQIVND, per germline (reference sequence). V lost 3 bases to trimming and J lost 6 bases; unmatched junction nucleotides: 8. The CDR3 has 14 residues. CDR3 amino acids: CASSISRGSPEQYF. As DNA, the CDR3 is TGTGCCAGTAGTATTAGCAGGGGGTCCCCCGAGCAGTACTTC.

The chain has TRBV7-2 and TRBJ1-5, with 10 bases fitting TRBD1. The length of the CDR3 is 16 residues. The germline V gene has CDR1 SGHTA and CDR2 FQGNSA. J lost 4 bases, V lost 4 bases, and 7 bases had no gene match. CDR3 amino acids: CASSWTGGRGNQPQHF. CDR3 in DNA: TGTGCCAGCAGCTGGACAGGGGGAAGGGGGAATCAGCCCCAGCATTTT. Looking up the rest from reference TRBV7-2 and TRBJ1-5 gives the full variable domain: GAGVSQSPSNKVTEKGKDVELRCDPISGHTALYWYRQSLGQGLEFLIYFQGNSAPDKSGLPSDRFSAERTGGSVSTLTIQRTQQEDSAVYLCASSWTGGRGNQPQHFGDGTRLSIL.

The DNA for the CDR3 is TGTGCCAGCTCGCGGGACGGGCGGGAGTTCAATGAGCAGTTCTTC. Its protein product is CASSRDGREFNEQFF. This sequence joins TRBV18 and TRBJ2-1; 7 bases are a match to TRBD2. The CDR3 is 15 residues long. The germline gives CDR1 KGHSH, CDR2 LQKENI. J was trimmed by 6 bases and V by 6 bases; bases with no gene match: 11.

The V call is TRBV9, the J call TRBJ2-2, with TRBD1 matching 11 bases. The germline V gene encodes CDR1 SGDLS and CDR2 YYNGEE. After removal of 5 bases from V and 7 bases from J, the junction contained 7 bases not matched to a gene. The CDR3 contains 15 residues. CDR3 DNA sequence: TGTGCCAGCAGGGACCCGGGACAGGGGGGCGGGGAGCTGTTTTTT. Translated: CASRDPGQGGGELFF. Full variable domain (remainder filled in from reference TRBV9 and TRBJ2-2): DSGVTQTPKHLITATGQRVTLRCSPRSGDLSVYWYQQSLDQGLQFLIQYYNGEERAKGNILERFSAQQFPDLHSELNLSSLELGDSALYFCASRDPGQGGGELFFGEGSRLTVL.

The CDR3 region has the DNA TGTGCCTGGAGCCCTCGGACAGTAAGTAGCAATCAGCCCCAGCATTTT. This translates into CAWSPRTVSSNQPQHF. The chain joins TRBV30 to TRBJ1-5; D may be TRBD1 (6 bases). Trimming took off 3 bases at V and 0 bases at J, with 15 bases between the two ends. CDR1 and CDR2 from the germline V gene are GTSNPN and SVGIG (reference sequence). The CDR3 runs to 16 residues. Filled out from reference TRBV30 and TRBJ1-5, the complete variable domain reads SQTIHQWPATLVQPVGSPLSLECTVEGTSNPNLYWYRQAAGRGLQLLFYSVGIGQISSEVPQNLSASRPQDRQFILSSKKLLLSDSGFYLCAWSPRTVSSNQPQHFGDGTRLSIL.

J is TRBJ2-4 and V is TRBV7-2; D unclear. The CDR3 is made up of 14 amino acids. CDR1 SGHTA and CDR2 FQGNSA come from the germline V gene. Trimming pared 0 bases from V and 0 bases from J, leaving 3 bases between. CDR3 sequence reads: CASSLALAKNIQYF. The CDR3 DNA sequence: TGTGCCAGCAGCTTAGCACTAGCCAAAAACATTCAGTACTTC.

The J gene is TRBJ1-2, the V gene TRBV19; TRBD1 might be the D (5 bases). Germline assignment: CDR1 LNHDA and CDR2 SQIVND (reference sequence). Trimming shortened V by 7 bases and J by 4 bases, and 16 bases separated the two germline ends. This CDR3 region has 14 residues. CDR3: CASTGAGDLYGYTF. The DNA of the CDR3 is TGTGCCAGTACTGGGGCGGGGGACCTCTATGGCTACACCTTC.

This chain links TRBV28 with TRBJ1-2; a weak D match, TRBD1 (5 bases). This CDR3 spans 12 amino acids. In germline, CDR1 is MDHEN, CDR2 SYDVKM. The V end lost 4 bases, the J end lost 8 bases, and 11 bases lay between the germline ends. The DNA for the CDR3 is TGTGCCAGCAGTTGGCAGGGAAAGGGCTACACCTTC. Its translation: CASSWQGKGYTF.

J is TRBJ2-1 and V is TRBV15; no reliable D call. Trimming took off 0 bases at V and 0 bases at J, with 9 bases between the two ends. This CDR3 has 16 residues. The germline gives CDR1 LNHNV, CDR2 YYDKDF (reference sequence). This CDR3 is CATSRDTRSSYNEQFF. CDR3 sequence (DNA): TGTGCCACCAGCAGAGACACGAGGAGCTCCTACAATGAGCAGTTCTTC.

The rearrangement joins TRBV7-9 to TRBJ2-7; a weak D match, TRBD2 (6 bases). The CDR3 loop spans 14 amino acids. Trimming shortened V by 7 bases and J by 4 bases, and 17 bases separated the two germline ends. Germline-derived CDR1 and CDR2 are SEHNR and FQNEAQ (reference sequence). The CDR3 spells CASTLGGLSYEQYF. Here the CDR3 DNA reads TGTGCCAGCACGCTTGGCGGACTAAGTTACGAGCAGTACTTC.

This clone came up once. V gene TRBV16 combines with J gene TRBJ1-1, with D perhaps TRBD1 (5 bases). The CDR3 has 14 residues. V dropped 0 bases and J dropped 11 bases, with 16 bases sitting between them. Per germline, CDR1 KGHSY and CDR2 FQNENV. DNA for the CDR3: TGTGCCAGCAGCCAATCCCGGGACGGCGGGGGTGCTTTCTTT. Translating it yields CASSQSRDGGGAFF. Combining the CDR3 with reference TRBV16 and TRBJ1-1 gives the whole variable domain GEEVAQTPKHLVRGEGQKAKLYCAPIKGHSYVFWYQQVLKNEFKFLISFQNENVFDETGMPKERFSAKCLPNSPCSLEIQATKLEDSAVYFCASSQSRDGGGAFFGQGTRLTVV.

This clone has a single count. The rearrangement joins TRBV5-1 to TRBJ2-7; 7 bases line up with TRBD1. The CDR3 has 14 amino acids. Losses at the gene ends were 3 bases for V and 3 bases for J; bases not matched to a gene: 6. Germline V CDR1 and CDR2: SGHRS, YFSETQ. The CDR3 spells CASSSGWDSYEQYF. As DNA, the CDR3 is TGCGCCAGCAGCTCGGGATGGGACAGCTACGAGCAGTACTTC.

The chain links TRBV7-9 to TRBJ2-5; 8 nucleotides match TRBD2. The CDR3 length is 14 residues. V shed 6 bases, J shed 1 base, and the junction held 4 bases outside the gene matches. The germline gives CDR1 SEHNR, CDR2 FQNEAQ (reference sequence). The CDR3 DNA reads TGTGCCAGCAGACCACTAGCGGTCCAAGAGACCCAGTACTTC. Translating gives CASRPLAVQETQYF.

V and J are TRBV7-2 and TRBJ2-7; possibly TRBD2 for D (7 bases). V lost 3 bases, J lost 5 bases, and 20 bases lay in between. This CDR3 comprises 16 residues. Germline values: CDR1 SGHTA, CDR2 FQGNSA. The CDR3 nucleotides are TGTGCCAGCAGCTTTCGATCCTACGGGGGGCCCAACGAGCAGTACTTC. Protein: CASSFRSYGGPNEQYF.

This sequence joins TRBV30 and TRBJ1-3; 8 bases match TRBD1. CDR1 is GTSNPN, CDR2 SVGIG, per germline (reference sequence). The V segment lost 3 bases and the J segment 3 bases; nucleotides outside the gene matches: 7. This CDR3 spans 15 amino acids. The CDR3 coding sequence is TGTGCCTGGAGACCATGGACAGGGAATGGAAACACCATATATTTT. Translating gives CAWRPWTGNGNTIYF.

J is TRBJ2-1 and V is TRBV9, with TRBD2 identical over 8 bases. The V gene's germline CDR1 is SGDLS and CDR2 YYNGEE. The V and J ends lost 0 bases and 7 bases, in that order; junction bases with no gene match: 6. The CDR3 extends over 15 amino acids. CDR3 sequence (DNA): TGTGCCAGCAGCGTAGAGGGACTAGGGAGAAATGAGCAGTTCTTC. This encodes CASSVEGLGRNEQFF. The full variable domain, rest sourced from reference TRBV9 and TRBJ2-1, is DSGVTQTPKHLITATGQRVTLRCSPRSGDLSVYWYQQSLDQGLQFLIQYYNGEERAKGNILERFSAQQFPDLHSELNLSSLELGDSALYFCASSVEGLGRNEQFFGPGTRLTVL.